The rows below give T cell receptor beta chains drawn from one sample of a study of blood T cells in healthy people across ages. One entry per CDR3 protein results from TCRdb running MiXCR on the 5' RACE reads. The table shows 1.5 million to 2 million distinct CDR3 sequences, with around 48% occurring only once. Sequencing input: blood. The receptor set was obtained from a woman aged 40 to 49 in good health. CDR3s include the opening cysteine and the closing phenylalanine or tryptophan. Clone size is given for some rows only: seen once, a few or many times, or a class if the clone is expanded.

v_gene	j_gene	abundance	CDR3aa
TRBV27	TRBJ1-2	-	CASRGTGKLGGYTF
TRBV7-9	TRBJ2-6	-	CASSLAGTGFGANVLTF
TRBV12-3/TRBV12-4	TRBJ2-3	few	CASSLGLQATDTQYF
TRBV7-3	TRBJ2-3	many	CASSSVGDTQYF
TRBV5-1	TRBJ1-6	-	CASRMGQETPLHF
TRBV20-1	TRBJ2-5	few	CSASRDPVLETQYF
TRBV25-1	TRBJ1-2	few	CASSGGTNGYTF
TRBV11-2	TRBJ2-4	-	CASSFGPGTSFCGQYF
TRBV5-6	-	-	CASSLGRRGYQETQFF
TRBV7-2	TRBJ2-4	-	CASSLIRGKQYF
TRBV5-1	TRBJ2-3	-	CASSLVVAGIADTQYF
TRBV12-3/TRBV12-4	TRBJ2-3	-	CASISSWGVSTDTQYF
TRBV28	TRBJ1-2	-	CASSRGSTRNYGYTF
TRBV12-3/TRBV12-4	TRBJ2-3	-	CVSTSTDTQYF
TRBV9	TRBJ2-1	few	CASSAPGLAGNEQFF
TRBV5-5	TRBJ2-4	-	CASSWEGIAGNIQYF
TRBV5-1	TRBJ2-5	-	CASSFPGVFQETQYF
TRBV20-1	-	-	CSAPPGSSYNEQYF
TRBV5-1	TRBJ1-2	-	CASSLLTGTDGYTF
TRBV20-1	TRBJ1-2	few	CSARDPAHPYGYTF
TRBV7-9	TRBJ2-7	-	CASLSSGGIYEQYF
TRBV4-2	TRBJ2-3	-	CASSQNHRGLQTDTQYF
TRBV15	TRBJ1-2	-	CATSRGGDRNYGYTF
TRBV5-1	-	-	CASSLGLVRWNNEQYF
TRBV20-1	TRBJ2-3	-	CSAPPLGGGSTDTQYF
TRBV6-2/TRBV6-3	TRBJ2-1	-	CASSYSTPNDEQFF
TRBV4-1	TRBJ2-3	once	CASSQDPWLAGSSSTDTQYF
TRBV5-1	TRBJ2-5	-	CASYKSLSLQETQYF
TRBV6-2/TRBV6-3	TRBJ2-3	-	CASTLGLALTDTQYF
TRBV7-2	TRBJ1-6	once	CASSQATGRNSPLHF
TRBV28	TRBJ2-5	few	CASSFFASQETQYF
TRBV7-9	TRBJ2-3	-	CASSPPGSWGATDTQYF
TRBV28	TRBJ2-7	-	CASSSLTPGDYEQYF
TRBV20-1	TRBJ2-5	-	CSAGRTSGVFNEQYF
TRBV20-1	TRBJ2-1	-	CSADSGTGYNEQFF
TRBV7-2	TRBJ2-2	-	CASSLSKTNTGELFF
TRBV20-1	TRBJ2-3	-	CSARDVKGSTDTQYF